This TCR beta chain was documented in a study of CD8 T cells in Susac syndrome. Remarks on this clonotype: The antigen is unknown.

RNA was extracted with the RNeasy kit, and a quantity of roughly 0.45 to 1 ug was reverse transcribed using random hexamers. An immunoSEQ multiplex PCR amplified TCR beta CDR3 over 54 Vbeta and 13 Jbeta. TCRdb re-derived calls from the immunoSEQ multiplex PCR reads in MiXCR, one entry per CDR3 protein. The sample lists about 300,000 distinct CDR3 sequences; around 91% were seen once. Sequencing of TCR beta was carried out in blood CD8+ and CD4+ T cells. Patients with stable or active relapsing-remitting disease, all of them treatment-naive, made up the multiple sclerosis controls. Deletions cut 0 bases from V and 5 bases from J, with 13 bases between. This CDR3 has 14 amino acids. Germline CDR1 is DFQATT and CDR2 is SNEGSKA (reference sequence). Study outcomes and limitations: As acknowledged by the study, its TCR sequencing and HLA analysis included a relatively small number of individuals.

The source of this sequence is a human donor with multiple sclerosis. The chain combines TRBV20-1 with TRBJ2-5; D ambiguous. Sequences were obtained from CD8+ T cells from PBMCs. The CDR3: CSARDRSVRETQYF. Here the CDR3 DNA reads TGCAGTGCTAGAGATCGGTCAGTTCGGGAGACCCAGTACTTC.